This T cell receptor beta chain comes out of a study of T cells in Graves' hyperthyroidism and ophthalmopathy (dated by TCRdb to the late 2010s). At the level of the whole study: Peripheral blood samples were taken at initial diagnosis, before any treatment was given. The paper describes TCR Vbeta CDR3 sequencing of 135 peripheral blood samples, made up of 43 ophthalmopathy patients, some 80 hyperthyroidism patients and 17 progressor patients. The 100 discovery patients were randomly split 7:3 into training and test sets. Thyroid tissue and blood T-cell repertoires from roughly 6 Graves' hyperthyroidism patients were also compared in the study. An independent validation cohort of under 20 hyperthyroidism patients and some 15 patients who later progressed to ophthalmopathy tested prospective prediction of ophthalmopathy. To identify TCR V-J signatures that set the groups apart, the researchers used a discovery cohort of 100 or so patients, made up of 43 with Graves' ophthalmopathy and some 58 with stable Graves' hyperthyroidism. After blood sampling, hyperthyroidism patients were treated with methimazole at a starting dose of 30 mg daily, and ophthalmopathy patients were treated with high-dose intravenous methylprednisolone.

Stable Graves' hyperthyroidism was defined as the absence of progression to ophthalmopathy over 18 months of follow-up. Hyperthyroidism patients were newly diagnosed, had a disease duration of under 2 months, and were aged 18 to 65 years. Patients with uncontrolled infections, other autoimmune diseases, pregnancy or lactation were excluded. Diagnoses were based on clinical symptoms, serum thyroxine and TRAb, thyroid ultrasound and orbital computed tomography. Ficoll-Paque density gradient centrifugation was used to isolate PBMCs from about 10 ml of fresh peripheral blood. Total RNA was extracted using Trizol reagent, and RNA quality was assessed on an Agilent 2100 Bioanalyzer. TCR beta CDR3 regions were amplified from RNA transcripts. The TCR CDR3 was subjected to a first round of RT-PCR using the HTBI primer set and the Qiagen OneStep RT-PCR kit. Libraries were constructed in a second round of multiplex PCR, after which size selection and purification were carried out. Paired-end sequencing of the libraries was performed with 100 bp reads on an Illumina HiSeq2000. In the source study's methods: SOAPnuke was used to process the raw data, throwing out any read that contained adapters or uncalled bases, had a mean Phred below 15, or lacked an exact constant-primer or identifier match. High-quality paired reads were merged using COPE v1.2.5, and each unique nucleotide sequence was defined as a clonotype. Clonotypes were aligned to IMGT TRBV, TRBD and TRBJ reference segments using MiTCR v1.1. The analysis included only V-J combinations with a frequency above 0.0001, which together covered more than 98% of the repertoires. A TCS score was defined as the ratio of F50 (clonal expansion) to E x V (chaos), with BLOSUM62-based TCRdist applied between CDR3 peptides within each V-J. Welch's t-statistics and random forest reduced some 510 V-J features to 13, which were used in a naive Bayes classifier (R e1071). TCRdb trimmed public reads at Q25 via fastp, called clones via MiXCR and kept in-frame beta chains. Each record represents a unique CDR3 protein, reported with the most common genes and DNA among its rows. TCRdb assigned the V and J calls; the authors' analysis was not used. The sample data list roughly 720,000 distinct CDR3 sequences, and 15% to 20% of these were observed just once. The top ten clones comprise 15% to 17% of the sample.

This clonotype was seen repeatedly, ten times or more. The antigen it recognizes is unknown. No base quality values were provided; no much bigger clone lies one nucleotide off. Including the terminal cysteine and phenylalanine, the CDR3 comprises 13 residues. Kept here is only the CDR3 DNA, which spans 39 bases and is read in frame from base 1. Compared with germline, V lacks 8 bases and J lacks 8 bases; bases without a gene match: 7. In the germline V gene, CDR1 corresponds to WSHSY and CDR2 to SAAADI. What the work shows at the level of the full study, not this receptor alone: In validation, the model predicted progression to ophthalmopathy a median of around six months before onset, with over 55% sensitivity and more than 72% specificity. In cross-validation, a model built on a 13 V-J signature told ophthalmopathy apart from stable hyperthyroidism with less than 90% sensitivity and about 81% specificity, and in testing the same model reached 80%/75%. No statistical method was used to set the sample size in advance, and investigators knew the group allocation. Most expanded thyroid clonotypes (frequency above 0.001) were also detected in blood, a finding suggesting that blood repertoires may reflect thyroid immune responses.

The source is a man between 45 and 60 years old with Graves' hyperthyroidism. The rearranged segments are TRBV10-2 and TRBJ2-1; TRBD2 fits 9 bases in the junction. Sequenced input: blood. The DNA sequence is as follows: TGCGCCAGCGGAATAGCGGGAGCCCATGAGCAGTTCTTC. This codes for CASGIAGAHEQFF.